This T cell receptor (beta chain) was observed in a study of cytomegalovirus exposure and HLA in healthy donors. Study conclusions and caveats: Segments of the TCR beta V type were, in most cases, productive about 87% or about 30% of the time in an earlier analysis. Cytomegalovirus-associated TCR beta chains were listed, numbering some 180.

This clone was seen just once. The antigen remains unidentified. The CDR3 is 15 residues long. Trimming removed 7 bases at V and 2 bases at J, with 17 bases between. Germline assignment: CDR1 MNHNS and CDR2 SASEGT. The study ran its PCR with 60 Vbeta and 13 Jbeta primers. Data came from immunoSEQ multiplex PCR; TCRdb stores just in-frame clones and leaves some out. The table has some 150,000 clones, around 81% seen once; the top ten hold roughly 5.5%. Specimen: PBMCs. The chain is built from TRBV6-1 and TRBJ1-1, with a possible D match to TRBD1 (5 bases). The sequence came from a middle-aged woman in good health and CMV-seropositive. The CDR3 protein is CASTVNPDSNTEAFF. CDR3 sequence (DNA): TGTGCCAGCACCGTCAACCCCGACAGTAACACTGAAGCTTTCTTT.